The following is a TCR beta chain sequence with its context. Its cognate antigen is unknown. Treatment meaning: 15 to 20 received Ad26.COV2.S at low or high dose, single or two shots; several received placebo; per-sample allocation not given. The samples date from day 63 after the first vaccine or placebo injection. Whoever gave the sample was an adult aged 18-55 years in Boston. Libraries were prepared by immunoSEQ multiplex PCR; TCRdb keeps only in-frame clonotypes and omits some of them. The data show 300,000 to 350,000 clones, with roughly 90% seen just once and approximately 5% held by the top ten. This specimen comes from a study of Ad26.COV2.S vaccination and SARS-CoV-2 variants. Across the study: Dosing was one shot or two shots 56 days apart. Findings and caveats of the study: In vaccinated individuals, spike-specific CD8+ and CD4+ T cell responses reportedly displayed substantial breadth.

There are 13 residues in the CDR3. V trimming: 4 bases; J trimming: 7 bases; junction bases outside the gene matches: 5. The germline V gene encodes CDR1 LGHDT and CDR2 YNNKEL (reference sequence). The chain joins TRBV3-1 (or the pseudogene TRBV3-2) to TRBJ1-2; 8 nucleotides align to TRBD1. This sequence was found in a person between 18 and 65 years old who received the Ad26.COV2.S COVID-19 vaccine or a placebo. The specimen comprised peripheral blood, sampled in a trial of Ad26.COV2.S vaccine versus placebo. As DNA, the CDR3 is TGTGCCAGCAGCCCGCCAGGGGGCTTTGGCTACACCTTC. Translated, it gives CASSPPGGFGYTF.